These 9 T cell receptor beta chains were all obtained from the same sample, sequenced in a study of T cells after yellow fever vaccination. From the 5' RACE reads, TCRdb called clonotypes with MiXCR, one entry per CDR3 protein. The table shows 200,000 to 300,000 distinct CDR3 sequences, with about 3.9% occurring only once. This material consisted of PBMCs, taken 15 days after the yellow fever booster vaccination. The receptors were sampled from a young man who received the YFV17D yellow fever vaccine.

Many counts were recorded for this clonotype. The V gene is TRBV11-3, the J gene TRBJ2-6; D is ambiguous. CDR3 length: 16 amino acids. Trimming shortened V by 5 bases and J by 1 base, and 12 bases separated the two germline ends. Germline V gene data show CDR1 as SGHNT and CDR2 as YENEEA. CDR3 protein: CASSLTAPSGANVLTF. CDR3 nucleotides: TGTGCCAGCAGCCTAACCGCCCCGTCTGGGGCCAACGTCCTGACTTTC.

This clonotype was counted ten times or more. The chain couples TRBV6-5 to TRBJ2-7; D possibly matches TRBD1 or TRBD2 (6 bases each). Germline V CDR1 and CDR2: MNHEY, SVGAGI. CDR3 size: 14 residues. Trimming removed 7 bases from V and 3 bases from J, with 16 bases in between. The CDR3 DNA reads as TGTGCCAGCACCCCAACCGGGGGCAGCTACGAGCAGTACTTC. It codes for CASTPTGGSYEQYF.

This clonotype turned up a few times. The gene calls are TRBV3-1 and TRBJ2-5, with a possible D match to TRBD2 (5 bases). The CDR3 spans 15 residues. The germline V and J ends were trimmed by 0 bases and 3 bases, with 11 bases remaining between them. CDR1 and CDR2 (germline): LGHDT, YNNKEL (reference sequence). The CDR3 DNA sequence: TGTGCCAGCAGCCAAGACCCCGGACTGGAAGAGACCCAGTACTTC. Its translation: CASSQDPGLEETQYF.

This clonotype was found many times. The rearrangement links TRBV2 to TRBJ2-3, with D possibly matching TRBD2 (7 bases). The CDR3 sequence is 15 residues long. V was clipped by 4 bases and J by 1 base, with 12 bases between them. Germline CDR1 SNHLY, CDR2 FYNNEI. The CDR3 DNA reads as TGTGCCAGCAGTGTGACGGGGGGCCGCACAGATACGCAGTATTTT. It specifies CASSVTGGRTDTQYF.

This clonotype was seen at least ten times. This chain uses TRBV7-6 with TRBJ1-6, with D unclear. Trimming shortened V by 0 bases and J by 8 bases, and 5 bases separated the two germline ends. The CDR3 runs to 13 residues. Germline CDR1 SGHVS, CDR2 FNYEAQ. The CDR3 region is CASSLARDSPLHF. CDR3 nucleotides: TGTGCCAGCAGCTTAGCGCGGGATTCACCCCTCCACTTT.

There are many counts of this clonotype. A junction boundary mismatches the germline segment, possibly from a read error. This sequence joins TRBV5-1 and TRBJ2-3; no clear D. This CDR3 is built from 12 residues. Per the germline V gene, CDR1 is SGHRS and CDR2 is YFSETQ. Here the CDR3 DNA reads TGTGCCAGCAGTCTTAGCACAGATACGCAGTATTTT. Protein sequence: CASSLSTDTQYF.

Here the CDR3 reads CASSQLFGFEAFF. For the CDR3, the DNA is TGTGCCAGCAGCCAACTGTTCGGATTTGAAGCTTTCTTT. This chain joins TRBV3-1 and TRBJ1-1; D remains ambiguous. With 2 bases removed from V and 7 bases from J, the gap between germline ends came to 11 bases. The length of the CDR3 is 13 residues. The germline V gene encodes CDR1 LGHDT and CDR2 YNNKEL (reference sequence).

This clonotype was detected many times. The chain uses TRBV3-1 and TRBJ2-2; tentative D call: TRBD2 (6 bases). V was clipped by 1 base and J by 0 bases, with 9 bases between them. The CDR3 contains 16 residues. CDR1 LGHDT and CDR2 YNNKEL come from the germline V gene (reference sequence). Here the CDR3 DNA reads TGTGCCAGCAGCCAAGTGCGGGGAACGAACACCGGGGAGCTGTTTTTT. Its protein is CASSQVRGTNTGELFF.

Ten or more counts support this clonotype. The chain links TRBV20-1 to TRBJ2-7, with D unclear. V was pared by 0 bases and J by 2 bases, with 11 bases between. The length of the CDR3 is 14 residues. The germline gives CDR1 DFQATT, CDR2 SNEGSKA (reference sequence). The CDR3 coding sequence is TGCAGTGCTAGAGATCTGCAGGTTCCCTACGAGCAGTACGTC. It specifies CSARDLQVPYEQYV.